Sequencing of this T cell receptor (beta chain) was carried out in a study of tumor and adjacent non-tumor tissue in lung cancer. The CDR3 sequence is 14 residues long. Germline V gene sequence: CDR1 MNHEY, CDR2 SVGAGI. This clonotype was picked up one time. The antigen is undetermined. A read error may produce the germline difference seen at one junction end. The library came from three nested PCR rounds adapted from ARM-PCR protocols. TCRdb ran MiXCR on the multiplex PCR reads and lists one entry per CDR3 protein. The sample lists 120,000 to 150,000 distinct CDR3 sequences, around 65% occurring once. Broader study findings: Tumor repertoires had a smaller top 100 clone share than normal lung.

No cell sorting was done before RNA was extracted from the tissue. The rearrangement links TRBV6-5 to TRBJ1-1; D is unresolved. The clonotype was recovered from a man in his 60s with small cell lung cancer. The sequenced sample consisted of lung tumor tissue. CDR3 DNA: TGTGCCAGCAGGTTGCTGTGGGGATACACTAAAGCTTTCTTT. Translation gives CASRLLWGYTKAFF.